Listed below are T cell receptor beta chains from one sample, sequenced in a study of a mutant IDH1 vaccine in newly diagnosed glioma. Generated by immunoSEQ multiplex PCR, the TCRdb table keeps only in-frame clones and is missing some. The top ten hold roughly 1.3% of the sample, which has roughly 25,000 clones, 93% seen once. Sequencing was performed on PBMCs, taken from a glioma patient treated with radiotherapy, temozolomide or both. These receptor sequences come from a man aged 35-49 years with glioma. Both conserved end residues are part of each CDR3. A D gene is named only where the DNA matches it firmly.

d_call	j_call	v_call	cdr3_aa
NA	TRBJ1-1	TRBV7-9	CASSLGALAGADTEAFF
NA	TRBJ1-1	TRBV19	CASTILGDGSTEAFF
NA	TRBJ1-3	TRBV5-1	CASSSDSSGNTIYF
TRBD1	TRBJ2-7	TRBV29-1	CSVGTGAYEQYF
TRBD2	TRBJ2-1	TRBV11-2	CASSPTHSGRSYNEQFF
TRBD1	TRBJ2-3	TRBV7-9	CASSLGQGVADTQYF
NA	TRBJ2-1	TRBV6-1	CASSEALPGVSYNEQFF
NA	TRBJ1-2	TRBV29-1	CSVARSSNYGYTF
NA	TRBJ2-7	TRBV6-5	CASSYNSAYEQYF
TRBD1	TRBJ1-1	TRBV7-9	CASRLAEGARFEAFF
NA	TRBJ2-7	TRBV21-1	CASSTWGEQYF
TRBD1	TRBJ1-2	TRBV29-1	CSVDFGQGALGYTF
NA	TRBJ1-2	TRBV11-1	CASSSSYGYTF
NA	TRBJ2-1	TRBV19	CASSAESSYNEQFF
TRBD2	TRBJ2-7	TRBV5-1	CASSPLGTSGFYEQYF
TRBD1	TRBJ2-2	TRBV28	CASTLQGVAGELFF
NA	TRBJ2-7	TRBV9	CASSSSGGLKWDEQYF
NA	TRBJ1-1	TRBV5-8	CASSLVQGRTEAFF
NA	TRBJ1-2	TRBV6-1	CASSEGDRRGYTF
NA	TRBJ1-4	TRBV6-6	CASSYSGRGGEKLFF
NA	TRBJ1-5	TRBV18	CASSPRRPGTNQPQHF
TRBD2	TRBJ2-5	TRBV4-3	CASSLTLGGGKTQYF
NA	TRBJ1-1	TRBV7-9	CASSTPQSALNTEAFF
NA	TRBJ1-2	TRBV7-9	CASSLDQGWDSYGYTF
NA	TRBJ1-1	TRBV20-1	CSARRNTEAFF
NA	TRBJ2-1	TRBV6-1	CASSGTAPTTYNEQFF
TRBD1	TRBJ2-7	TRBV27	CASSFGTGYSYEQYF
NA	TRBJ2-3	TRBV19	CASSIVGSTDTQYF
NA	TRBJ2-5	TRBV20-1	CSAENQETQYF
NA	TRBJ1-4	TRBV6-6	CASSEYREKLFF
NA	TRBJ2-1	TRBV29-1	CSVEDPPSSYNEQFF
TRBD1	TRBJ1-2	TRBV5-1	CASSSQGNGYTF
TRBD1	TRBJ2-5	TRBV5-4	CASSPAENRGQETQYF
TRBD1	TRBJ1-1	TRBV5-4	CASSPRAGGMNTEAFF
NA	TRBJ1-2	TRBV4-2	CASSQGLGGYGYTF
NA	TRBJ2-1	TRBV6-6	CASSYSFQGSDHEQFF
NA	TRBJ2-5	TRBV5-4	CASSLAAGAGETQYF
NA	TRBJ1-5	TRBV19	CASSIVQGFGIRRQPQHF
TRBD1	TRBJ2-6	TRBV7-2	CASSNRQGAGANVLTF
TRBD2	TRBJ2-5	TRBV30	CAWSVLAGGQETQYF
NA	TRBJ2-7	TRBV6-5	CASSLLYGSSYEQYF
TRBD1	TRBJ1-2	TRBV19	CASRHRGQVYGYTF
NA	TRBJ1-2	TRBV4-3	CASSQDRGAVGYTF
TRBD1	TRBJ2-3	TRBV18	CASSLRGRGPVGTDTQYF
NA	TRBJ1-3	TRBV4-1	CASAMEGGNTIYF
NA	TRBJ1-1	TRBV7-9	CATRRGNTEAFF
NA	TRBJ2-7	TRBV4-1	CASSQVWDPAHEQYF
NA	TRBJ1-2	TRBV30	CALKGGGGYTF
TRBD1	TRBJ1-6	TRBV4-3	CASSQQGDSPLHF
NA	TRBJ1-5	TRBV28	CASSLGGELANQPQHF
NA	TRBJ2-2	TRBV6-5	CASSYLGTGELFF
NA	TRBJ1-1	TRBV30	CASLYSSNTEAFF
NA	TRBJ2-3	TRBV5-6	CASSPDSSDTQYF
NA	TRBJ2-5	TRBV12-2	CASRTLAGVVETQYF
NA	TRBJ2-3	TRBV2	CASSGSERSADTQYF
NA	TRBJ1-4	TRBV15	CATSRETGQGSEKLFF
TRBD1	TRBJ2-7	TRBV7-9	CASSYMGQTYEQYF
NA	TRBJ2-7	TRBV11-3	CASSLDPLSLLKGDYEQYF
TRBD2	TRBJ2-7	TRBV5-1	CASSLSSGKGEQYF
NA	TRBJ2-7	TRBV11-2	CASSLGLRDEQYF